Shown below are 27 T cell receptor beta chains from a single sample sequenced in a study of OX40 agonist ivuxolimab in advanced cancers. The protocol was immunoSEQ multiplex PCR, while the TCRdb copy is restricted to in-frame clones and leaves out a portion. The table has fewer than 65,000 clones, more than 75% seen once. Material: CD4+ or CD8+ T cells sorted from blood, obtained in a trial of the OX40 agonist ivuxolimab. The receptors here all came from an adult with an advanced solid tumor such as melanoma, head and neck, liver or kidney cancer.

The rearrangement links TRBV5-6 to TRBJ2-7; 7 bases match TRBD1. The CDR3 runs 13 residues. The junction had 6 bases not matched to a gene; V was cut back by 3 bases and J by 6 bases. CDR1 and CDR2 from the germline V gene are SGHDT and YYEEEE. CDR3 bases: TGTGCCAGCAGCTATAACAGGGGTACCGAGCAGTACTTC. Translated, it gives CASSYNRGTEQYF.

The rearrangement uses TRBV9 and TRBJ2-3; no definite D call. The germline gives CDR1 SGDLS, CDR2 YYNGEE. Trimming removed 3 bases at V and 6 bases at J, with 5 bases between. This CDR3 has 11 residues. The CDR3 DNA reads TGTGCCAGCAGCGGTAGGGATACGCAGTATTTT. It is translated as CASSGRDTQYF.

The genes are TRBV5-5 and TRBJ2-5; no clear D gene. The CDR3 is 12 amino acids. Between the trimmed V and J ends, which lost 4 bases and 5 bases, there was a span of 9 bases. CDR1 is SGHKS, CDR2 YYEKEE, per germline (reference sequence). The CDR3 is CASSDYWETQYF. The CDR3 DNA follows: TGTGCCAGCAGCGATTACTGGGAGACCCAGTACTTC.

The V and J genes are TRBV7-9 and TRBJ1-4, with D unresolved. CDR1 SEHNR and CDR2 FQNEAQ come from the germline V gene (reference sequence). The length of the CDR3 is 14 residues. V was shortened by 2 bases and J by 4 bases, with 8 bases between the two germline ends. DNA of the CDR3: TGTGCCAGCAGCTTAACGGGCGTTAATGAAAAACTGTTTTTT. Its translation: CASSLTGVNEKLFF.

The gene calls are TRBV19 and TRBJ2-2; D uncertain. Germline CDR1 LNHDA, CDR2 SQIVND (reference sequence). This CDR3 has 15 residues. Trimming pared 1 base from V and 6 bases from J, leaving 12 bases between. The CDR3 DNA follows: TGTGCCAGTAGTATAGTTACTCTCCATTCCGGGGAGCTGTTTTTT. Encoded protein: CASSIVTLHSGELFF.

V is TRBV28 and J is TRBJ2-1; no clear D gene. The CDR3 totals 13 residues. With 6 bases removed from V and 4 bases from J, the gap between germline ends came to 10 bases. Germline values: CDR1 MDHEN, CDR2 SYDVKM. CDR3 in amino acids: CASSLAGYNEQFF. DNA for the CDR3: TGTGCCAGCAGCCTTGCTGGTTACAATGAGCAGTTCTTC.

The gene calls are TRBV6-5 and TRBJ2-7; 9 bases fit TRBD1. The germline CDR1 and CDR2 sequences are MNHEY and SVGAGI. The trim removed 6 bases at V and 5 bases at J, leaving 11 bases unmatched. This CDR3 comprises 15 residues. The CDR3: CASRPQQGAKNEQYF. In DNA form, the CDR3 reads TGTGCCAGCAGGCCCCAACAGGGGGCTAAGAACGAGCAGTACTTC.

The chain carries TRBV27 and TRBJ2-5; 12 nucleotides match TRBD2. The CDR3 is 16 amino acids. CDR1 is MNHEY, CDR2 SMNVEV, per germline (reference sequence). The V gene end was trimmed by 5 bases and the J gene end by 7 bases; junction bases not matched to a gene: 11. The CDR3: CASSPDSSGRAGTQYF. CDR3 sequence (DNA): TGTGCCAGCAGTCCCGACTCTAGCGGGAGGGCCGGGACCCAGTACTTC.

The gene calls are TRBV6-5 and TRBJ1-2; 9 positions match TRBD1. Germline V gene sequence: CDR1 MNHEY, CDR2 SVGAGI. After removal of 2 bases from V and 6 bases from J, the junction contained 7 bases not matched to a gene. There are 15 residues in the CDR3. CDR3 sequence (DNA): TGTGCCAGCAGTTACCGTCCGGGACAGGGAAATGGCTACACCTTC. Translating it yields CASSYRPGQGNGYTF.

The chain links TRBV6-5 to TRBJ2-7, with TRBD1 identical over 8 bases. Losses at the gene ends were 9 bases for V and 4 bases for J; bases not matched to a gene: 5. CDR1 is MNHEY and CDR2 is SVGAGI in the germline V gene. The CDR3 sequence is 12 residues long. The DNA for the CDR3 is TGTGCCAGGCAGGGGGCGTGTTACGAGCAGTACTTC. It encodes CARQGACYEQYF.

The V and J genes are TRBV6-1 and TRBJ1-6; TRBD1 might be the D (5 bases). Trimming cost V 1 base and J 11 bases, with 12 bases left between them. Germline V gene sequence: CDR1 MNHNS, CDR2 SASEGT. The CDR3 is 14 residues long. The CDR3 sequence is CASSEDWGRAPLHF. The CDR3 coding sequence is TGTGCCAGCAGTGAAGACTGGGGACGGGCACCCCTCCACTTT.

CDR3 sequence reads: CASSAWDRPGSQHF. The CDR3 DNA reads as TGTGCCAGCAGTGCTTGGGACCGCCCCGGATCCCAGCATTTT. J is TRBJ1-5 and V is TRBV6-1, with a possible D match to TRBD1 (5 bases). The CDR3 sequence is 14 residues long. V shed 4 bases and J shed 11 bases, with 18 bases lying between them. Germline V CDR1 and CDR2: MNHNS, SASEGT.

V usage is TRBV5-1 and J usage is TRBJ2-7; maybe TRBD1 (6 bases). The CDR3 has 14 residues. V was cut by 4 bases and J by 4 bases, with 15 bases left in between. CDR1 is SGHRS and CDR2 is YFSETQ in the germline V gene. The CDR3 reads CASSGAGERYEQYF. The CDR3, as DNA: TGCGCCAGCAGCGGGGCAGGGGAGCGGTACGAGCAGTACTTC.

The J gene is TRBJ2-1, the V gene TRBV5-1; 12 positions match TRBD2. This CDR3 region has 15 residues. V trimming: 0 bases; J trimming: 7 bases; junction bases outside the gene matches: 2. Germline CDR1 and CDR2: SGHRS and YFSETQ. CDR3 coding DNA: TGCGCCAGCAGCTTGGACGGGACTAGCGGGAATGAGCAGTTCTTC. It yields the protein CASSLDGTSGNEQFF.

DNA for the CDR3: TGTGCCAGCAGCAGGAGAGGGTCAATCAACACTGAAGCTTTCTTT. Its translation: CASSRRGSINTEAFF. The chain employs TRBV5-5 and TRBJ1-1; D is uncertain. CDR1 is SGHKS, CDR2 YYEKEE, per germline (reference sequence). The CDR3 covers 15 residues. V dropped 4 bases and J dropped 2 bases, with 15 bases sitting between them.

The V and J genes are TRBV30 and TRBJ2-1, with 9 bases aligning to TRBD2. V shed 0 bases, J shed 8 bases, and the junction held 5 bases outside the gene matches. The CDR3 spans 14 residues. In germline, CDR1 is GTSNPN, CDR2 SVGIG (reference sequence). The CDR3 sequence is CAWSVGSGSYEQFF. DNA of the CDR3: TGTGCCTGGAGTGTAGGTAGCGGGAGTTATGAGCAGTTCTTC.

The CDR3 bases are TGTGCCACCAGCAGAGAAAGGCTAGGCACAGATACGCAGTATTTT. It translates to CATSRERLGTDTQYF. The V call is TRBV15, the J call TRBJ2-3; D gene ambiguous. The length of the CDR3 is 15 residues. Germline values: CDR1 LNHNV, CDR2 YYDKDF (reference sequence). Trimming shortened V by 0 bases and J by 1 base, and 8 bases separated the two germline ends.

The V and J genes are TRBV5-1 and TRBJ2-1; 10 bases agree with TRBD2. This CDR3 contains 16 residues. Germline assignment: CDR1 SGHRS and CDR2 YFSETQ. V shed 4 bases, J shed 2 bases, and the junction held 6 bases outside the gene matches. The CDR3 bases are TGCGCCAGCAGCCTTCTAGCGGGAGACACCTACAATGAGCAGTTCTTC. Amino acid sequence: CASSLLAGDTYNEQFF.

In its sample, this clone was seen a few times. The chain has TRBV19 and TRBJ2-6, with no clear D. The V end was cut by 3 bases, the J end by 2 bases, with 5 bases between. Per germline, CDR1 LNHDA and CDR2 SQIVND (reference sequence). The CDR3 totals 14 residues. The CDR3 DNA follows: TGTGCCAGTAGTATCCAGACTGGGGCCAACGTCCTGACTTTC. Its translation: CASSIQTGANVLTF.

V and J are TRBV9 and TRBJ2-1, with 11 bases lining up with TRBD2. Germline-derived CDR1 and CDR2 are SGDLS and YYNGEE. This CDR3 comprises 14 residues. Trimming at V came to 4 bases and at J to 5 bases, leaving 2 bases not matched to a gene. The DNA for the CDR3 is TGTGCCAGCAGCCTAGCGGGGGGAAACAATGAGCAGTTCTTC. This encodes CASSLAGGNNEQFF.

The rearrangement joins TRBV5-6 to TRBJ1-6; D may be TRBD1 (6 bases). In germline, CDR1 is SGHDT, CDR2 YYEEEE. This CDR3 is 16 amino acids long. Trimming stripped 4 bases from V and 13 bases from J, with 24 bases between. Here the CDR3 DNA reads TGTGCCAGCAGCGTAGGACAGTTCCCCTCCCTGATTCCCCTCCACTTT. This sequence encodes CASSVGQFPSLIPLHF. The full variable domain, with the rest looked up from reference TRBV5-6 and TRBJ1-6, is DAGVTQSPTHLIKTRGQQVTLRCSPKSGHDTVSWYQQALGQGPQFIFQYYEEEERQRGNFPDRFSGHQFPNYSSELNVNALLLGDSALYLCASSVGQFPSLIPLHFGNGTRLTVT.

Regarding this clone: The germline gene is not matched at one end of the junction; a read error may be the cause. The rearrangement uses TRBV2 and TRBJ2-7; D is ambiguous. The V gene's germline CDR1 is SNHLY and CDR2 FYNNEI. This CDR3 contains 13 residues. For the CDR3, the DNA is TGTGCCAGCAACCCGGACCCACTGGTACAAGGTACCTTC. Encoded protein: CASNPDPLVQGTF.

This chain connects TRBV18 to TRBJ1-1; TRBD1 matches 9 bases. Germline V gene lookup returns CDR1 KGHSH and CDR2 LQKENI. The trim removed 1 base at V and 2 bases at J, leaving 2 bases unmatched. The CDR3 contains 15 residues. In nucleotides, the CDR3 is TGTGCCAGCTCACCACGGGACAGGGCTAACACTGAAGCTTTCTTT. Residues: CASSPRDRANTEAFF.

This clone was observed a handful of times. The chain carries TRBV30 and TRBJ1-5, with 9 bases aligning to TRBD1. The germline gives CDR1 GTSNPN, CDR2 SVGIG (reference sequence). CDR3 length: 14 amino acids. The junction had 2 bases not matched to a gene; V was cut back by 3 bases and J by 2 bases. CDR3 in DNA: TGTGCCTGGAGAAGGACAGGGGGCAATCAGCCCCAGCATTTT. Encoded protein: CAWRRTGGNQPQHF.

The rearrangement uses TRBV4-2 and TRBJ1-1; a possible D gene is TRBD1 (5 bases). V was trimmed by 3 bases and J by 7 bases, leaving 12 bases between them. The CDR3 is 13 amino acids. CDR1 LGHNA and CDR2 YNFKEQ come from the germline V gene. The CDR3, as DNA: TGTGCCAGCAGCCAGATGGGGGAGCTTGAAGCTTTCTTT. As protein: CASSQMGELEAFF.

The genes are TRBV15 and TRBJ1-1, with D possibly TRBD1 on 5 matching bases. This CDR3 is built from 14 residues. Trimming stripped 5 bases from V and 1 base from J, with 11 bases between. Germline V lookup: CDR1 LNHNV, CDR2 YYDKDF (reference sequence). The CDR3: CATSGAGGNTEAFF. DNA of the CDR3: TGTGCCACCAGCGGGGCCGGGGGGAACACTGAAGCTTTCTTT.

The CDR3: CASSSRTGDTGELFF. CDR3 bases: TGCGCCAGCAGCTCCCGGACAGGCGACACCGGGGAGCTGTTTTTT. The rearrangement uses TRBV5-1 and TRBJ2-2; 7 bases match TRBD1. The CDR3 length is 15 residues. Germline CDR1 and CDR2: SGHRS and YFSETQ. Losses at the gene ends were 3 bases for V and 3 bases for J; bases not matched to a gene: 5. The variable domain in full, completed from reference TRBV5-1 and TRBJ2-2, reads KAGVTQTPRYLIKTRGQQVTLSCSPISGHRSVSWYQQTPGQGLQFLFEYFSETQRNKGNFPGRFSGRQFSNSRSEMNVSTLELGDSALYLCASSSRTGDTGELFFGEGSRLTVL.